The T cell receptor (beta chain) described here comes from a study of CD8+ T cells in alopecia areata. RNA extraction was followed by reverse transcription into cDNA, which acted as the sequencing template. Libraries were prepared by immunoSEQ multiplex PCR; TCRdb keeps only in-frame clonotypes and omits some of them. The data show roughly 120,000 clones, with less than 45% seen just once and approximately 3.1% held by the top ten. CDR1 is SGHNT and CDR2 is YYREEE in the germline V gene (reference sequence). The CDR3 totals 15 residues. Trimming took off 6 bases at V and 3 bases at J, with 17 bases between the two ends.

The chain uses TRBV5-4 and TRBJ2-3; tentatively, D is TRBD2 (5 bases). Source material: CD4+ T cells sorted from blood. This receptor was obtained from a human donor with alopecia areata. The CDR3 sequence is CASTPAASSTDTQYF. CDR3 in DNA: TGTGCCAGCACCCCCGCGGCTAGCAGTACAGATACGCAGTATTTT.